This T cell receptor beta chain is from a study of identical twins. V dropped 6 bases and J dropped 6 bases, with 14 bases sitting between them. Germline CDR1 reads MNHNS; CDR2 reads SASEGT. The CDR3 is 14 amino acids. TCRdb reprocessed the 5' RACE reads with MiXCR, giving one entry per CDR3 protein. The sample lists 450,000 or so distinct CDR3 sequences; 13% to 15% were seen once. The same specimen was also included in a second study, on yellow fever vaccine responses in identical twins.

Sequenced input: CD4+ T cells sorted from blood. The V call is TRBV6-1, the J call TRBJ1-4; D is undetermined. The origin of this receptor is a woman aged 18-29 years in good health. In nucleotides, the CDR3 is TGTGCCAGCAGGGGAAGTCGGGTGGATGAAAAACTGTTTTTT. This encodes CASRGSRVDEKLFF.